The rows below give T cell receptor beta chains drawn from one sample of a study of graft-versus-host responses after intestinal transplantation. Libraries were prepared by immunoSEQ multiplex PCR; TCRdb keeps only in-frame clonotypes and omits some of them. Counted here are some 15,000 clones, around 94% occurring once; the ten biggest clones make up about 0.75%. Sample: PBMCs, taken 9 days after transplant. The source of these receptors is a human patient who received an intestinal transplant, so some T cells may come from the graft donor. CDR3s include the opening cysteine and the closing phenylalanine or tryptophan. The D gene is left open where the match is weak. Size values are once, few and many counts, or a class for expanded clones, and some rows have none.

TRBD1	TRBV11-2	NA	TRBJ2-2	TGTGCCAGCAGCCCGGGACAGGGGGCGGGCGGGGAGCTGTTTTTT	CASSPGQGAGGELFF
TRBD2	TRBV9	NA	TRBJ2-3	TGTGCCAGCAGCCCCCGGAGGCTAGCGGGAGCGTCAGATACGCAGTATTTT	CASSPRRLAGASDTQYF
TRBD2	TRBV13	NA	TRBJ2-1	TGTGCCAGCAGCTCAAAGCGGGAGGGGGGCTACAATGAGCAGTTCTTC	CASSSKREGGYNEQFF
TRBD2	TRBV7-9	NA	TRBJ2-4	TGTGCCAGCAGCTTAGCCGGACTAGCGGGCATGGACATTCAGTACTTC	CASSLAGLAGMDIQYF
NA	TRBV14	NA	TRBJ2-7	TGTGCCAGCAGCCCAACGACAGGTCATTACGAGCAGTACTTC	CASSPTTGHYEQYF
TRBD2	TRBV10-2	NA	TRBJ2-1	TGCGCCAGCAGCCGACTAGCGGGAACATACAATGAGCAGTTCTTC	CASSRLAGTYNEQFF
TRBD1	TRBV5-1	NA	TRBJ2-3	TGCGCCAGCAGCTTGGCAGGGGGCGCAGATACGCAGTATTTT	CASSLAGGADTQYF
NA	TRBV7-9	NA	TRBJ2-4	TGTGCCAGCAGCTTAGACCATAAAAACATTCAGTACTTC	CASSLDHKNIQYF
NA	TRBV10-1	NA	TRBJ2-1	TGCGCCAGCAGTGACCCGGCGGAGTCGGGACTCTACAATGAGCAGTTCTTC	CASSDPAESGLYNEQFF
NA	TRBV7-2	NA	TRBJ1-2	TGTGCCAGCAGGACCAGGGCGGACTATGGCTACACCTTC	CASRTRADYGYTF
NA	TRBV5-1	NA	TRBJ1-3	TGCGCCAGCAGCTTGGGTACAGGCTCTGGAAACACCATATATTTT	CASSLGTGSGNTIYF
NA	TRBV9	once	TRBJ2-2	TGTGCCAGCAGCGTGCACCCAGCGGATGGCTCCGGGGAGCTGTTTTTT	CASSVHPADGSGELFF
NA	TRBV27	NA	TRBJ2-7	TGTGCCAGCAAAAGGTCGACGGGGAGCTCCTACGAGCAGTACTTC	CASKRSTGSSYEQYF
NA	TRBV29-1	NA	TRBJ2-5	TGCAGCGCGGAGGGTGAATACGAGACCCAGTACTTC	CSAEGEYETQYF
NA	TRBV7-9	NA	TRBJ2-1	TGTGCCAGCAGCTCCGGCAGGGCCACCTACAATGAGCAGTTCTTC	CASSSGRATYNEQFF
TRBD1	TRBV15	NA	TRBJ2-7	TGTGCCACCAGCAGGGGACAGGGGGGCTCCTACGAGCAGTACTTC	CATSRGQGGSYEQYF
NA	TRBV4-1	NA	TRBJ1-2	TGCGCCAGCAGCCAAGATAGGTCAGGGCCTAACTATGGCTACACCTTC	CASSQDRSGPNYGYTF
NA	TRBV13	NA	TRBJ2-1	TGTGCCAGCAGCTCCACATCCTCGGGAACCGACAATGAGCAGTTCTTC	CASSSTSSGTDNEQFF
NA	TRBV4-1	NA	TRBJ1-1	TGCGCCAGCTGTCTCTATGACACACTGAACACTGAAGCTTTCTTT	CASCLYDTLNTEAFF
NA	TRBV14	NA	TRBJ2-7	TGTGCCAGCAGCCAAGATCGAGGGGGGATAAGCGAGCAGTACTTC	CASSQDRGGISEQYF
NA	TRBV6-5	NA	TRBJ1-5	TGTGCCAGCAGTTACGCGGCGGGAGTTAGCAATCAGCCCCAGCATTTT	CASSYAAGVSNQPQHF
NA	TRBV9	NA	TRBJ1-3	TGTGCCAGCAGCCCAACTCAGACCCCGATTAGCTCTGGAAACACCATATATTTT	CASSPTQTPISSGNTIYF
TRBD2	TRBV19	NA	TRBJ2-7	TGTGCCAGTAGTATGAGCGGGAGGGTTTCCTACGAGCAGTACTTC	CASSMSGRVSYEQYF
TRBD1	TRBV6-5	NA	TRBJ1-2	TGTGCCAGCAGTTACTCGTCAGGGGGGAGTTATGGCTACACCTTC	CASSYSSGGSYGYTF
TRBD1	TRBV6-5	NA	TRBJ2-2	TGTGCCAGCAGTTTGGACAGGTACACCGGGGAGCTGTTTTTT	CASSLDRYTGELFF
NA	TRBV13	NA	TRBJ2-7	TGTGCCAGCAGCCCAGGCCCCCGGTCAGACGAGCAGTACTTC	CASSPGPRSDEQYF
NA	TRBV19	once	TRBJ1-1	TGTGCCAGTAGTGGGTGGGAGGGGAACACTGAAGCTTTCTTT	CASSGWEGNTEAFF
NA	TRBV4-1	NA	TRBJ1-5	TGCGCCAGCAGCCAATATCAGGGAAGGACGGATCAGCCCCAGCATTTT	CASSQYQGRTDQPQHF
TRBD2	TRBV28	NA	TRBJ2-4	TGTGCCAGCAGTTTGCTGGGAGGGTCCGACATTCAGTACTTC	CASSLLGGSDIQYF
TRBD2	TRBV11-3	NA	TRBJ2-1	TGTGCCAGCAGCGCCCGGACTAGCGGGAGGGCAGGAGAGCAGTTCTTC	CASSARTSGRAGEQFF
NA	TRBV11-3	once	TRBJ2-7	TGTGCCAGCAGCTTGAAGGGGGGTCGGACTACCTACGAGCAGTACTTC	CASSLKGGRTTYEQYF
TRBD2	TRBV5-4	NA	TRBJ2-7	TGTGCCAGCAGCTTGGGGACTAGCGGGAGCTACGAGCAGTACTTC	CASSLGTSGSYEQYF
NA	TRBV7-9	NA	TRBJ2-1	TGTGCCAGCAGCTTAATAGTGAATGAGCAGTTCTTC	CASSLIVNEQFF
TRBD2	TRBV4-2	NA	TRBJ2-1	TGTGCCAGCAGCCAAGAAGCTAGCGGGAGCTCCTACAATGAGCAGTTCTTC	CASSQEASGSSYNEQFF
NA	TRBV6-1	NA	TRBJ2-5	TGTGCCAGCAGTGGCGGGAAACCCCAAGAGACCCAGTACTTC	CASSGGKPQETQYF
NA	TRBV7-3	NA	TRBJ2-1	TGTGCCAGCAGCCCGGGAAGGGGCGATGAGCAGTTCTTC	CASSPGRGDEQFF
NA	TRBV5-1	NA	TRBJ2-7	TGCGCCAGCAGCTTGAGTAGTTCCTACGAGCAGTACTTC	CASSLSSSYEQYF
TRBD2	TRBV7-9	NA	TRBJ2-5	TGTGCCAGCGGAACTAGCGGGGAGTACCAAGAGACCCAGTACTTC	CASGTSGEYQETQYF
TRBD1	TRBV7-9	NA	TRBJ2-1	TGTGCCAGCAGCTTTGAACGGGCAGGGGGCTACAATGAGCAGTTCTTC	CASSFERAGGYNEQFF
TRBD2	TRBV7-2	few	TRBJ2-5	TGTGCCAGCAGCTTAGGGACTAGCGGGACACAACAGTACTTC	CASSLGTSGTQQYF
NA	TRBV27	NA	TRBJ2-1	TGTGCCAGCAGTTTAAGCGGCTCCTACAATGAGCAGTTCTTC	CASSLSGSYNEQFF
NA	TRBV7-9	NA	TRBJ2-7	TGTGCCAGCAGCTTATTATGGTCGCACTCCTACGAGCAGTACTTC	CASSLLWSHSYEQYF
NA	TRBV7-9	NA	TRBJ1-2	TGTGCCAGCAGTTTCCCCGACAGGCAGTATGGCTACACCTTC	CASSFPDRQYGYTF
TRBD1	TRBV10-2	NA	TRBJ2-5	TGCGCCAGCAGTGAGAGCGATCGGGACAGTCAAGAGACCCAGTACTTC	CASSESDRDSQETQYF
NA	TRBV5-6	NA	TRBJ1-3	TGTGCCAGCAGCCGGACATGGGAGCGGGGCACCATATATTTT	CASSRTWERGTIYF
TRBD2	TRBV9	NA	TRBJ2-1	TGTGCCAGCAGCGACCCTCCTACTAGCGGGAGTAGGTATGAGCAGTTCTTC	CASSDPPTSGSRYEQFF
NA	TRBV19	once	TRBJ2-7	TGTGCCAGTAGTATTCCAGGGGGGCCACCTTCCTACGAGCAGTACTTC	CASSIPGGPPSYEQYF
NA	TRBV12-5	NA	TRBJ1-2	TGTGCTAGTGGTTTGTTAGCGGCCTCTAACTATGGCTACACCTTC	CASGLLAASNYGYTF
TRBD2	TRBV7-9	NA	TRBJ2-1	TGTGCCACCAGCATCACTAGCGGGCCCCCCGGCCCCTACAATGAGCAGTTCTTC	CATSITSGPPGPYNEQFF
NA	TRBV19	once	TRBJ1-5	TGTGCCAGTAGTACGACAGGATATAGCAATCAGCCCCAGCATTTT	CASSTTGYSNQPQHF
NA	TRBV7-9	NA	TRBJ2-7	TGTGCCAGCAGCTTGCCGGGACTCCTATACGAGCAGTACTTC	CASSLPGLLYEQYF
NA	TRBV6-5	once	TRBJ2-7	TGTGCCAGCACCAACTCGGGACACCTCTACGAGCAGTACTTC	CASTNSGHLYEQYF
NA	TRBV9	NA	TRBJ2-7	TGTGCCAGCAGCGTAACAGGGCCCTACGAGCAGTACTTC	CASSVTGPYEQYF
NA	TRBV7-8	NA	TRBJ2-5	TGTGCCAGCAGCTTATTTGCCAGGGAGCAGGAGACCCAGTACTTC	CASSLFAREQETQYF